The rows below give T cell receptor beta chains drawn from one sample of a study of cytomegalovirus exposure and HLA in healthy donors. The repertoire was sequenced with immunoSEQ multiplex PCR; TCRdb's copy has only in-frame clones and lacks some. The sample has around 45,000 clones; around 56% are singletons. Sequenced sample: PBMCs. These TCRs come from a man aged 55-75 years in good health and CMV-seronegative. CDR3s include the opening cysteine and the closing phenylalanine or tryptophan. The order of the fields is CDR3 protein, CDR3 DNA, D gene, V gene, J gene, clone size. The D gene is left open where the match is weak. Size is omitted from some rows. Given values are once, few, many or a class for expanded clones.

cdr3_aa: CASSPAGQGKETQYF
cdr3_nt: TGTGCCAGCAGCCCGGCGGGACAGGGAAAAGAGACCCAGTACTTC
d_call: TRBD1
v_call: TRBV5-4
j_call: TRBJ2-5
clone_size: few

cdr3_aa: CASSVRPGLSYEQYF
cdr3_nt: TGTGCCAGCAGTGTGAGGCCGGGACTGTCCTACGAGCAGTACTTC
d_call: .
v_call: TRBV6-5
j_call: TRBJ2-7
clone_size: .

cdr3_aa: CASIPGLWNTEAFF
cdr3_nt: TGTGCCTCGATTCCGGGACTGTGGAACACTGAAGCTTTCTTT
d_call: .
v_call: TRBV30
j_call: TRBJ1-1
clone_size: medium-sized

cdr3_aa: CASRDWTGTTEAFF
cdr3_nt: TGTGCCAGCAGGGATTGGACAGGTACGACTGAAGCTTTCTTT
d_call: TRBD1
v_call: TRBV6-1
j_call: TRBJ1-1
clone_size: .

cdr3_aa: CASSLTGSSGNTIYF
cdr3_nt: TGTGCCAGCAGTTTGACAGGGAGCTCTGGAAACACCATATATTTT
d_call: TRBD1
v_call: TRBV2
j_call: TRBJ1-3
clone_size: .

cdr3_aa: CASSSGQTRGGEAFF
cdr3_nt: TGTGCCAGCAGCTCCGGTCAGACGCGGGGAGGTGAAGCTTTCTTT
d_call: .
v_call: TRBV5-4
j_call: TRBJ1-1
clone_size: .

cdr3_aa: CATSREGTGLQYF
cdr3_nt: TGTGCCACCAGCAGAGAAGGGACGGGACTGCAGTACTTC
d_call: .
v_call: TRBV15
j_call: TRBJ2-5
clone_size: .

cdr3_aa: CASSPIQSTLANQAFF
cdr3_nt: TGTGCCAGCAGCCCCATCCAATCGACACTGGCTAATCAAGCTTTCTTT
d_call: .
v_call: TRBV7-9
j_call: TRBJ1-1
clone_size: .

cdr3_aa: CASSLGGGSYEQYF
cdr3_nt: TGCGCCAGCAGCTTGGGGGGAGGGTCCTACGAGCAGTACTTC
d_call: TRBD2
v_call: TRBV5-1
j_call: TRBJ2-7
clone_size: .

cdr3_aa: CASSLRGSVEKLFF
cdr3_nt: TGTGCCAGCAGCTTGAGAGGGTCGGTAGAAAAACTGTTTTTT
d_call: .
v_call: TRBV5-4
j_call: TRBJ1-4
clone_size: .

cdr3_aa: CASSQRGKGTRETQYF
cdr3_nt: TGTGCCAGCAGCCAAAGAGGAAAGGGGACAAGAGAGACCCAGTACTTC
d_call: .
v_call: TRBV14
j_call: TRBJ2-5
clone_size: .

cdr3_aa: CASSKGASETQYF
cdr3_nt: TGCGCCAGCAGTAAAGGGGCTTCGGAGACCCAGTACTTC
d_call: .
v_call: TRBV5-1
j_call: TRBJ2-5
clone_size: .

cdr3_aa: CASSPRTGLPYEQYF
cdr3_nt: TGTGCCAGCAGCCCACGGACAGGGCTTCCCTACGAGCAGTACTTC
d_call: TRBD1
v_call: TRBV9
j_call: TRBJ2-7
clone_size: few

cdr3_aa: CASSATSGGRGQYF
cdr3_nt: TGTGCCAGCAGTGCGACTAGCGGAGGGAGGGGGCAGTACTTC
d_call: TRBD2
v_call: TRBV2
j_call: TRBJ2-7
clone_size: .

cdr3_aa: CASSGTRGTFSNTEAFF
cdr3_nt: TGTGCCAGCAGCGGAACACGTGGGACATTCTCGAACACTGAAGCTTTCTTT
d_call: .
v_call: TRBV7-9
j_call: TRBJ1-1
clone_size: few

cdr3_aa: CASSLDIFYEQYF
cdr3_nt: TGTGCCAGTAGCCTTGACATATTTTACGAGCAGTACTTC
d_call: .
v_call: TRBV19
j_call: TRBJ2-7
clone_size: .

cdr3_aa: CASSQGPGGLAGSLGEQFF
cdr3_nt: TGTGCCAGCAGCCAAGGACCCGGAGGGCTAGCGGGCTCATTAGGTGAGCAGTTCTTC
d_call: TRBD2
v_call: TRBV4-2
j_call: TRBJ2-1
clone_size: .

cdr3_aa: CASSIPGTGRPFF
cdr3_nt: TGTGCCAGTAGTATACCAGGGACAGGGAGGCCTTTCTTT
d_call: TRBD1
v_call: TRBV19
j_call: TRBJ1-1
clone_size: many

cdr3_aa: CASRSLSSYNEQFF
cdr3_nt: TGTGCCAGCAGGAGTTTAAGCTCCTACAATGAGCAGTTCTTC
d_call: .
v_call: TRBV6-5
j_call: TRBJ2-1
clone_size: few

cdr3_aa: CASGTGRNEQFF
cdr3_nt: TGTGCCAGCGGAACAGGGCGGAATGAGCAGTTCTTC
d_call: .
v_call: TRBV6-1
j_call: TRBJ2-1
clone_size: .

cdr3_aa: CASETTGQPQHF
cdr3_nt: TGTGCCAGCGAGACGACGGGACAGCCCCAGCATTTT
d_call: .
v_call: TRBV2
j_call: TRBJ1-5
clone_size: .

cdr3_aa: CASSSGTSAHYFSYNEQFF
cdr3_nt: TGTGCCAGCAGCAGTGGGACTAGCGCGCATTATTTCTCCTACAATGAGCAGTTCTTC
d_call: TRBD2
v_call: TRBV7-9
j_call: TRBJ2-1
clone_size: medium-sized

cdr3_aa: CASAEGGLTDTQYF
cdr3_nt: TGTGCCAGCGCCGAGGGGGGGCTCACAGATACGCAGTATTTT
d_call: .
v_call: TRBV7-3
j_call: TRBJ2-3
clone_size: .

cdr3_aa: CASSTLSFGNTIYF
cdr3_nt: TGTGCCAGTAGTACACTCTCCTTCGGAAACACCATATATTTT
d_call: .
v_call: TRBV19
j_call: TRBJ1-3
clone_size: .

cdr3_aa: CARSEDYSGHYNEQFF
cdr3_nt: TGTGCCAGAAGCGAGGACTATAGCGGGCACTACAATGAGCAGTTCTTC
d_call: TRBD2
v_call: TRBV5-3
j_call: TRBJ2-1
clone_size: .

cdr3_aa: CASSLYGTGEGFF
cdr3_nt: TGTGCCAGCAGTTTATATGGAACGGGGGAGGGGTTCTTC
d_call: TRBD2
v_call: TRBV28
j_call: TRBJ2-1
clone_size: .

cdr3_aa: CASSPTDRDYEQYF
cdr3_nt: TGTGCCAGCAGTCCCACGGACAGAGACTACGAGCAGTACTTC
d_call: .
v_call: TRBV5-4
j_call: TRBJ2-7
clone_size: few

cdr3_aa: CASSPTGSYGYTF
cdr3_nt: TGTGCCAGCAGTCCGACAGGAAGCTATGGCTACACCTTC
d_call: .
v_call: TRBV27
j_call: TRBJ1-2
clone_size: .

cdr3_aa: CASCVAEITDTQYF
cdr3_nt: TGCGCCAGCTGTGTAGCGGAGATCACAGATACGCAGTATTTT
d_call: .
v_call: TRBV5-1
j_call: TRBJ2-3
clone_size: few

cdr3_aa: CASSGDRDQPQHF
cdr3_nt: TGTGCCAGCAGTGGAGACAGGGACCAGCCCCAGCATTTT
d_call: TRBD1
v_call: TRBV6-1
j_call: TRBJ1-5
clone_size: few

cdr3_aa: CASTLEGGGGLAFF
cdr3_nt: TGTGCCAGCACCCTTGAGGGGGGCGGGGGGCTGGCTTTCTTT
d_call: .
v_call: TRBV6-5
j_call: TRBJ1-1
clone_size: .

cdr3_aa: CASSSLRGITGELFF
cdr3_nt: TGTGCCAGCAGCTCCCTCCGAGGGATAACCGGGGAGCTGTTTTTT
d_call: .
v_call: TRBV5-6
j_call: TRBJ2-2
clone_size: once

cdr3_aa: CASSPGAGVTYGYTF
cdr3_nt: TGTGCCAGCAGCCCTGGGGCAGGGGTTACCTATGGCTACACCTTC
d_call: .
v_call: TRBV7-3
j_call: TRBJ1-2
clone_size: .

cdr3_aa: CASSFEASSYNEQFF
cdr3_nt: TGTGCCAGCAGCTTTGAAGCTAGCTCCTACAATGAGCAGTTCTTC
d_call: .
v_call: TRBV7-6
j_call: TRBJ2-1
clone_size: .

cdr3_aa: CASSGTGTGDEQYF
cdr3_nt: TGCGCCAGCAGCGGAACCGGGACAGGGGACGAGCAGTACTTC
d_call: TRBD1
v_call: TRBV5-1
j_call: TRBJ2-7
clone_size: .

cdr3_aa: CASSLEAGQGSYGYTF
cdr3_nt: TGTGCCAGCAGCTTAGAGGCGGGACAGGGGTCCTATGGCTACACCTTC
d_call: TRBD1
v_call: TRBV7-2
j_call: TRBJ1-2
clone_size: .

cdr3_aa: CASRGQGMGDYGYTF
cdr3_nt: TGTGCCAGCAGAGGACAGGGAATGGGCGACTATGGCTACACCTTC
d_call: TRBD1
v_call: TRBV6-5
j_call: TRBJ1-2
clone_size: few

cdr3_aa: CASRLSGQGGAGELFF
cdr3_nt: TGTGCCAGCAGGCTCAGCGGTCAGGGGGGCGCCGGGGAGCTGTTTTTT
d_call: .
v_call: TRBV28
j_call: TRBJ2-2
clone_size: few

cdr3_aa: CAWRADRDKGYTF
cdr3_nt: TGTGCCTGGAGAGCGGACAGGGATAAAGGCTACACCTTC
d_call: TRBD1
v_call: TRBV30
j_call: TRBJ1-2
clone_size: .

cdr3_aa: CAWRVPWLNTEAFF
cdr3_nt: TGTGCCTGGAGAGTCCCGTGGCTGAACACTGAAGCTTTCTTT
d_call: .
v_call: TRBV30
j_call: TRBJ1-1
clone_size: .